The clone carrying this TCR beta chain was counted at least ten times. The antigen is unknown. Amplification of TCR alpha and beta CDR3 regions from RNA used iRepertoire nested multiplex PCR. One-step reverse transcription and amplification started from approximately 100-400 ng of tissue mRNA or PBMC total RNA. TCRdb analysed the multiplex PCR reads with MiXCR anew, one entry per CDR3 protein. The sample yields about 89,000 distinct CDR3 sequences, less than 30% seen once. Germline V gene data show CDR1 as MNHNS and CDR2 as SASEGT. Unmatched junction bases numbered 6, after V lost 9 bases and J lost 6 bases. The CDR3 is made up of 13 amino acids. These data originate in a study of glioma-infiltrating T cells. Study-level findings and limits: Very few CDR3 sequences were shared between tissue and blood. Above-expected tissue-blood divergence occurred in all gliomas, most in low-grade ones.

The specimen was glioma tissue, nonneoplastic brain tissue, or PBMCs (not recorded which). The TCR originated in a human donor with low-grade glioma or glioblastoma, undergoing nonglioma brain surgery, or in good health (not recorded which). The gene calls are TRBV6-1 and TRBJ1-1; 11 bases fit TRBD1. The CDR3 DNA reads TGTGCCAGTGGGGACAGGGGGATGTCTGAAGCTTTCTTT. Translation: CASGDRGMSEAFF.